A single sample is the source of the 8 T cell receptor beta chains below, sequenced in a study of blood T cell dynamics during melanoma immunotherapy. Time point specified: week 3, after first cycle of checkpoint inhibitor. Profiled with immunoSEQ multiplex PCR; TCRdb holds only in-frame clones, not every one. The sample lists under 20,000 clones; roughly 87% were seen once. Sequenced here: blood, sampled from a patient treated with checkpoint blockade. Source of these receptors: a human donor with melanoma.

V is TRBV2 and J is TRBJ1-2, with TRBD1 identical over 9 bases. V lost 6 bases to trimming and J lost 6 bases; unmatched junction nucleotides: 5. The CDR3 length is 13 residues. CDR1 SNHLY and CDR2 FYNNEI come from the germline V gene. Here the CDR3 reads CASRPGQGDGYTF. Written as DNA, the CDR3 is TGTGCCAGCAGACCGGGACAGGGTGATGGCTACACCTTC.

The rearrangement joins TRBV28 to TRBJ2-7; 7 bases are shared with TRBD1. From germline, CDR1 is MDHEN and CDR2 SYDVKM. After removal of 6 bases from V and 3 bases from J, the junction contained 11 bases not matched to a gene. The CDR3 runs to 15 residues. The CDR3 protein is CASSSATGWGYEQYF. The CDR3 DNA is TGTGCCAGCAGCTCCGCGACAGGGTGGGGCTACGAGCAGTACTTC.

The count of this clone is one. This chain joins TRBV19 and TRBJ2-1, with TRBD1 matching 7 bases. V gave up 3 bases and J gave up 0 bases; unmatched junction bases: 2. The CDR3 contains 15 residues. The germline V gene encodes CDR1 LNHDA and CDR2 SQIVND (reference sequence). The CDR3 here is CASSIGTASYNEQFF. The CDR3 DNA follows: TGTGCCAGTAGTATTGGGACAGCCTCCTACAATGAGCAGTTCTTC. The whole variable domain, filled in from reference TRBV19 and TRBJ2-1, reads DGGITQSPKYLFRKEGQNVTLSCEQNLNHDAMYWYRQDPGQGLRLIYYSQIVNDFQKGDIAEGYSVSREKKESFPLTVTSAQKNPTAFYLCASSIGTASYNEQFFGPGTRLTVL.

CDR3 in DNA: TGTGCCAGCAGTGAGGGACAGGGCTCCTACAATGAGCAGTTCTTC. This gives the protein CASSEGQGSYNEQFF. The V gene is TRBV6-4, the J gene TRBJ2-1; TRBD1 agrees at 9 bases. V trimming: 3 bases; J trimming: 0 bases; junction bases outside the gene matches: 0. CDR1 and CDR2 from the germline V gene are MRHNA and SNTAGT. This CDR3 is 15 amino acids long.

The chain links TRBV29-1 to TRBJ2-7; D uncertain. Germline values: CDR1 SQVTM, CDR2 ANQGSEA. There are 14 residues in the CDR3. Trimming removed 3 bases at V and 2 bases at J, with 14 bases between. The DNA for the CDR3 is TGCAGCGTTGAGGTAGTCGGAGAAACCTACGAGCAGTACTTC. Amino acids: CSVEVVGETYEQYF.

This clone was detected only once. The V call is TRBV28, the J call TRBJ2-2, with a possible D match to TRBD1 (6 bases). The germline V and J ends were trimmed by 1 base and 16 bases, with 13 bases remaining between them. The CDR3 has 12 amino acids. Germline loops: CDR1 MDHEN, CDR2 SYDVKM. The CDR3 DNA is TGTGCCAGCAGTTTATTGGGCAGGGGTTGGTTTTTT. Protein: CASSLLGRGWFF.

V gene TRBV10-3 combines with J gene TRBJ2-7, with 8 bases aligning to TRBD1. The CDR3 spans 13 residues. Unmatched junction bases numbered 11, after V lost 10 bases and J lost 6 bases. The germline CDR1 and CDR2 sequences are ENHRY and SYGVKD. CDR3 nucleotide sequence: TGTGCCACGCCCCGGGACAGGCCTATCGAGCAGTACTTC. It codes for CATPRDRPIEQYF.

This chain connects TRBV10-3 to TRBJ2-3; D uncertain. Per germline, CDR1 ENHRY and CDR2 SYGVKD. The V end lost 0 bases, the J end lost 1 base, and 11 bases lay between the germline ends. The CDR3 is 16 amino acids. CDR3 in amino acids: CAISESLPEGTDTQYF. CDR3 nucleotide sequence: TGTGCCATCAGTGAGTCCCTCCCTGAGGGCACAGATACGCAGTATTTT.